One and the same sample provided the 21 T cell receptor beta chains below, sequenced in a study of T cells in localized non-small cell lung cancer (dated by TCRdb to about 2020). The library was made by the immunoSEQ multiplex PCR assay. TCRdb took this table from immuneACCESS and kept in-frame rearrangements with V and J called. Such tables lack part of the clones; where checked against another copy, unresolved V genes explain under half of the gap, and the rest is unexplained. Across this sample there are about 8,000 clones, with more than 75% seen only once. The ten largest make up 25% to 35% of the sample. Specimen: peripheral blood, collected before any cancer treatment. The receptor source for this set is a male donor aged 60 or over with stage III lung adenocarcinoma.

The chain links TRBV9 to TRBJ2-1; 8 nucleotides align to TRBD1. CDR3 length: 16 amino acids. Germline CDR1 SGDLS, CDR2 YYNGEE. V lost 0 bases, J lost 5 bases, and 7 bases stayed unmatched. CDR3 DNA: TGTGCCAGCAGCGTAGGTAGCCGGGACAGGAACAATGAGCAGTTCTTC. Translated, it gives CASSVGSRDRNNEQFF.

The chain links TRBV5-1 to TRBJ1-2; maybe TRBD1 (5 bases). The CDR3 is 12 residues long. V lost 4 bases, J lost 8 bases, and 12 bases lay in between. CDR1 is SGHRS, CDR2 YFSETQ, per germline. The CDR3 coding sequence is TGCGCCAGCAGCCCGGTGGGGGTCGGCTACACCTTC. It is translated as CASSPVGVGYTF.

The CDR3 nucleotides read TGTGCCAGCTCACCCCGGTCAATAGCGGCTTACAATGAGCAGTTCTTC. This gives the protein CASSPRSIAAYNEQFF. The J gene is TRBJ2-1, the V gene TRBV18; perhaps TRBD2 as D (6 bases). From germline, CDR1 is KGHSH and CDR2 LQKENI. This CDR3 is built from 16 residues. V shed 3 bases and J shed 4 bases, with 16 bases lying between them.

The chain employs TRBV6-5 and TRBJ1-2, with 8 bases aligning to TRBD1. The J segment lost 5 bases and the V segment lost 5 bases, leaving 10 bases of the junction unmatched. The CDR3 covers 15 residues. Per the germline V gene, CDR1 is MNHEY and CDR2 is SVGAGI. DNA of the CDR3: TGTGCCAGCAGTCTCCGGACAGGGACGATGTATGGCTACACCTTC. Translating it yields CASSLRTGTMYGYTF.

Notes on this clone: One end of the junction varies from germline; a read error may be responsible. The chain employs TRBV27 and TRBJ1-2, with D possibly being TRBD1 (6 bases). CDR1 is MNHEY, CDR2 SMNVEV, per germline (reference sequence). The CDR3 totals 15 residues. The CDR3 DNA reads TGTGCCAGCAGTTCCCAACAGGGTGGGAACTCTGGCTACACCTTC. Translation: CASSSQQGGNSGYTF.

The gene calls are TRBV7-9 and TRBJ2-1; D may be TRBD2 (5 bases). CDR3 length: 15 amino acids. Looked up from germline, CDR1 is SEHNR and CDR2 is FQNEAQ (reference sequence). V shed 6 bases and J shed 0 bases, with 12 bases lying between them. CDR3 in amino acids: CASREDTGSYNEQFF. CDR3 bases: TGTGCCAGCAGGGAGGATACGGGCTCCTACAATGAGCAGTTCTTC. The variable domain in full, completed from reference TRBV7-9 and TRBJ2-1, reads DTGVSQNPRHKITKRGQNVTFRCDPISEHNRLYWYRQTLGQGPEFLTYFQNEAQLEKSRLLSDRFSAERPKGSFSTLEIQRTEQGDSAMYLCASREDTGSYNEQFFGPGTRLTVL.

The rearrangement links TRBV5-6 to TRBJ2-5; D is perhaps TRBD2 (5 bases). Germline CDR1 is SGHDT and CDR2 is YYEEEE. The CDR3 totals 16 residues. V was shortened by 0 bases and J by 2 bases, with 14 bases between the two germline ends. The CDR3 bases are TGTGCCAGCAGCTTGGCCGGGGTCCGAAATCAAGAGACCCAGTACTTC. Translating gives CASSLAGVRNQETQYF.

This clone has just a few counts. The chain combines TRBV2 with TRBJ2-7; 7 bases are a match to TRBD1. Germline V gives CDR1 SNHLY, CDR2 FYNNEI. The CDR3 is made up of 12 amino acids. Trimming took 8 bases from V and 2 from J; bases not matched to a gene: 3. CDR3 amino acids: CASWDSPYEQYF. For the CDR3, the DNA is TGTGCCAGCTGGGACAGTCCCTACGAGCAGTACTTC. The full variable domain, completed using reference TRBV2 and TRBJ2-7, is EPEVTQTPSHQVTQMGQEVILRCVPISNHLYFYWYRQILGQKVEFLVSFYNNEISEKSEIFDDQFSVERPDGSNFTLKIRSTKLEDSAMYFCASWDSPYEQYFGPGTRLTVT.

V usage is TRBV6-5 and J usage is TRBJ2-3; D call uncertain. CDR1 is MNHEY, CDR2 SVGAGI, per germline. The CDR3 spans 14 residues. With 0 bases removed from V and 4 bases from J, the gap between germline ends came to 8 bases. CDR3 in amino acids: CASSYSTSADTQYF. In DNA form, the CDR3 reads TGTGCCAGCAGTTACTCGACTTCCGCAGATACGCAGTATTTT.

The chain is built from TRBV4-1 and TRBJ1-5, with 9 bases lining up with TRBD1. J lost 12 bases, V lost 0 bases, and 9 bases had no gene match. The CDR3 length is 15 residues. Germline V lookup: CDR1 MGHRA, CDR2 YSYEKL. The CDR3 bases are TGCGCCAGCAGCCAAGAGGGACAGGGCAAAACCTACCAGCATTTT. Protein product: CASSQEGQGKTYQHF.

This clone came up a few times. The chain uses TRBV7-9 and TRBJ2-7, with 7 bases lining up with TRBD1. CDR3 length: 15 amino acids. With 5 bases clipped from V and 5 bases from J, the junction kept 12 bases outside the gene matches. Germline assignment: CDR1 SEHNR and CDR2 FQNEAQ (reference sequence). The CDR3 loop reads CASSLERQGGHEQYF. Here the CDR3 DNA reads TGTGCCAGCAGCCTCGAGAGACAGGGTGGCCACGAGCAGTACTTC.

V gene TRBV5-8 combines with J gene TRBJ1-5; D gene ambiguous. The CDR3 covers 15 residues. The V gene's germline CDR1 is SGHTS and CDR2 YDEGEE. The V end lost 0 bases, the J end lost 1 base, and 8 bases lay between the germline ends. The CDR3 loop reads CASSLDQKSNQPQHF. CDR3 nucleotide sequence: TGTGCCAGCAGCTTGGATCAGAAGAGCAATCAGCCCCAGCATTTT.

The chain uses TRBV9 and TRBJ2-1; perhaps TRBD2 as D (6 bases). There are 13 residues in the CDR3. Germline loops: CDR1 SGDLS, CDR2 YYNGEE. The ends were cut back, 3 bases at V and 9 bases at J, with 13 bases in the middle. CDR3: CASSGPGRGEQFF. CDR3 sequence (DNA): TGTGCCAGCAGCGGCCCCGGGAGAGGTGAGCAGTTCTTC.

The V call is TRBV4-1, the J call TRBJ2-7, with D possibly TRBD2 on 6 matching bases. The germline V gene has CDR1 MGHRA and CDR2 YSYEKL. V was pared by 0 bases and J by 4 bases, with 7 bases between. The CDR3 is 13 residues long. The DNA for the CDR3 is TGCGCCAGCAGCCAAGATCGGGGGTACGAGCAGTACTTC. This encodes CASSQDRGYEQYF.

The CDR3 is CASRSTGQTTYEQYF. The CDR3 coding sequence is TGCGCCAGCAGATCCACAGGGCAAACAACCTACGAGCAGTACTTC. This rearrangement joins TRBV10-2 to TRBJ2-7, with D perhaps TRBD1 (6 bases). CDR1 is WSHSY, CDR2 SAAADI, per germline. The CDR3 extends over 15 amino acids. Trimming stripped 6 bases from V and 2 bases from J, with 17 bases between.

The chain has TRBV11-1 and TRBJ2-1; tentatively, D is TRBD1 or TRBD2 (6 bases each). Per the germline V gene, CDR1 is SGHAT and CDR2 is FQDESV (reference sequence). Trimming took off 2 bases at V and 2 bases at J, with 16 bases between the two ends. This CDR3 is built from 17 residues. CDR3: CASSLRGAVLTYNEQFF. The DNA for the CDR3 is TGTGCCAGCAGCTTAAGGGGGGCGGTTCTAACCTACAATGAGCAGTTCTTC.

The chain combines TRBV6-4 with TRBJ2-6; D is undetermined. The CDR3 consists of 14 residues. CDR1 and CDR2 from the germline V gene are MRHNA and SNTAGT. With 5 bases removed from V and 0 bases from J, the gap between germline ends came to 5 bases. CDR3 protein: CASSPDSGANVLTF. The DNA of the CDR3 is TGTGCCAGCAGTCCTGACTCTGGGGCCAACGTCCTGACTTTC.

The V call is TRBV9, the J call TRBJ2-1, with D perhaps given as TRBD1 or TRBD2 (5 bases each). This CDR3 has 16 amino acids. Germline V gene sequence: CDR1 SGDLS, CDR2 YYNGEE. V shed 0 bases and J shed 0 bases, with 10 bases lying between them. Written as DNA, the CDR3 is TGTGCCAGCAGCGTAGCAGAGGGACCCTCCTACAATGAGCAGTTCTTC. This sequence encodes CASSVAEGPSYNEQFF.

The chain joins TRBV29-1 to TRBJ2-2; tentative D call: TRBD1 (5 bases). V lost 8 bases and J lost 0, with 13 bases in between. Germline-derived CDR1 and CDR2 are SQVTM and ANQGSEA. CDR3 length: 14 amino acids. For the CDR3, the DNA is TGCAGCTCTCGGGTGGGGCCGAACACCGGGGAGCTGTTTTTT. This encodes CSSRVGPNTGELFF.

This chain uses TRBV4-2 with TRBJ2-3; D is ambiguous. Per germline, CDR1 LGHNA and CDR2 YNFKEQ. With 0 bases removed from V and 0 bases from J, the gap between germline ends came to 7 bases. CDR3 length: 15 residues. CDR3 sequence: CASSQEGTSTDTQYF. CDR3 nucleotide sequence: TGTGCCAGCAGCCAAGAAGGAACTAGCACAGATACGCAGTATTTT.

This clone was counted once. This chain connects TRBV6-5 to TRBJ1-5; D is unclear. CDR1 and CDR2 (germline): MNHEY, SVGAGI. There are 13 residues in the CDR3. V lost 5 bases and J lost 2, with 7 bases in between. This CDR3 reads CASSPGGNQPQHF. CDR3 bases: TGTGCCAGCAGTCCGGGAGGCAATCAGCCCCAGCATTTT.